This T cell receptor (beta chain) was sequenced in a study of glioma-infiltrating T cells after dendritic cell vaccination. Repertoires were generated with immunoSEQ multiplex PCR, while TCRdb's copy carries only in-frame clones and drops some. Counted here are some 70,000 clones, 81% occurring once; the ten biggest clones make up roughly 7.7%. The CDR3 loop spans 16 amino acids. V was trimmed by 3 bases and J by 4 bases, leaving 16 bases between them. The V gene's germline CDR1 is SGDLS and CDR2 YYNGEE. The sample in question was blood, obtained before dendritic cell vaccination. This sequence originates from a human donor with glioblastoma. The chain uses TRBV9 and TRBJ2-2; D is ambiguous. CDR3 in DNA: TGTGCCAGCAGCGCGGGTCCTACCTCAACCACCGGGGAGCTGTTTTTT. This translates into CASSAGPTSTTGELFF.